The TCR beta chain under discussion was sequenced for a study of T cells in localized non-small cell lung cancer. CDR1 and CDR2 (germline): SGHRS, YFSETQ. This CDR3 comprises 16 residues. V lost 4 bases to trimming and J lost 7 bases, with 20 bases between them. With regard to this clone: Antigen unknown.

Produced via immunoSEQ multiplex PCR; TCRdb's table is partial and in-frame only. The sample lists more than 45,000 clones; approximately 80% were seen once. Study observations and caveats: Longer overall survival accompanied higher blood T cell density. Among the top 100 tumor clones, a median around 60 appeared in adjacent lung. Uninvolved adjacent lung had higher T cell clonality than tumor and all other tissues.

The specimen comprised peripheral blood mononuclear cells, sampled before any cancer treatment. The rearrangement uses TRBV5-1 and TRBJ1-4; unclear D gene. This TCR was sampled from a man aged 40 to 70 with stage III lung adenocarcinoma. The CDR3 DNA follows: TGCGCCAGCAGCCCATCGACATCATCTCGAGGTGAAAAACTGTTTTTT. Protein: CASSPSTSSRGEKLFF.